This TCR beta chain was profiled in a study of cytomegalovirus exposure and HLA in healthy donors. Overall study findings and caveats: With high specificity and sensitivity, the classifier reportedly diagnosed cytomegalovirus status.

It was with 60 Vbeta and 13 Jbeta primers that the PCR ran. Some clones are missing from TCRdb's copy, which holds only in-frame ones; the method was immunoSEQ multiplex PCR. The table lists roughly 130,000 clones, around 70% of them singletons, with about 2.6% in the top ten. Comments on this clone: The antigen remains unidentified.

Germline CDR1 and CDR2: MDHEN and SYDVKM. The CDR3 runs 13 residues. Trimming removed 10 bases from V and 1 base from J; junction bases left unmatched: 7. The chain recombines TRBV28 with TRBJ2-7; TRBD2 matches at 7 bases. The sequence came from a woman aged 55 to 70 in good health and CMV-seropositive. Source material: PBMCs. The CDR3 here is CATLGGTSYEQYF. The CDR3 coding sequence is TGTGCCACCCTGGGGGGGACTTCCTACGAGCAGTACTTC.